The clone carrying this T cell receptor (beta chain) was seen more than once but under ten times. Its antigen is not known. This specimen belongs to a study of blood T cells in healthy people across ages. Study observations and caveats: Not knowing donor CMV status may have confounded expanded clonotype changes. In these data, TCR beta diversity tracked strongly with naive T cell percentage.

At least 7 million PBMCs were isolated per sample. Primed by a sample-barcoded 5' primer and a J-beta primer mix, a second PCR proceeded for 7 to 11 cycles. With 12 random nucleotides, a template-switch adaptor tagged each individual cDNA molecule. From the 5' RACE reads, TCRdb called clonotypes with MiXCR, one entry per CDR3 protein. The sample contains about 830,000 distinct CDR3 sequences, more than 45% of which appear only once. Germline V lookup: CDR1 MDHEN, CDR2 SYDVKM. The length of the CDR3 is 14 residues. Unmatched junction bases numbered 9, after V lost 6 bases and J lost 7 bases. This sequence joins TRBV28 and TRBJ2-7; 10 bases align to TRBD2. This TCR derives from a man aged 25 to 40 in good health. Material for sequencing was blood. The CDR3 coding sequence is TGTGCCAGCAGCCCTAGCGGGAGTTTAGTTGAGCAGTACTTC. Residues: CASSPSGSLVEQYF.